The 26 T cell receptor beta chains below were found in one sample sequenced in a study of cytomegalovirus exposure and HLA in healthy donors. It was with 60 Vbeta and 13 Jbeta primers that the PCR ran. The protocol was immunoSEQ multiplex PCR, while the TCRdb copy is restricted to in-frame clones and leaves out a portion. This table has roughly 130,000 clones, around 73% appearing once. The sample was PBMCs. The source is a human donor in good health.

The chain uses TRBV28 and TRBJ2-7; D might be TRBD2 (6 bases). The CDR3 totals 14 residues. V lost 5 bases and J lost 4, with 15 bases in between. Germline CDR1 is MDHEN and CDR2 is SYDVKM. CDR3 coding DNA: TGTGCCAGCAGTGGTGCGGGAAGTTGGTACGAGCAGTACTTC. This gives the protein CASSGAGSWYEQYF.

The chain is built from TRBV5-4 and TRBJ2-5, with D unclear. The J call may be wrong; the DNA end is better matched by TRBJ2-7. The CDR3 consists of 14 residues. Germline V gene sequence: CDR1 SGHNT, CDR2 YYREEE (reference sequence). Here the CDR3 reads CASSIYAENYEQYF. CDR3 in DNA: TGTGCCAGCAGCATTTATGCCGAAAATTACGAGCAGTACTTC.

The V gene is TRBV6-4, the J gene TRBJ2-3; the D gene is possibly TRBD2 (7 bases). Deletions cut 6 bases from V and 1 base from J, with 14 bases between. Germline assignment: CDR1 MRHNA and CDR2 SNTAGT. The CDR3 has 15 amino acids. The CDR3 spells CASSPGGLGTDTQYF. DNA for the CDR3: TGTGCCAGCAGCCCCGGGGGGCTTGGCACAGATACGCAGTATTTT.

The chain joins TRBV6-1 to TRBJ1-5, with no clear D. Germline V CDR1 and CDR2: MNHNS, SASEGT. Trimming left V 3 bases short and J 0 bases short, with 15 bases between. The CDR3 is 17 residues long. DNA of the CDR3: TGTGCCAGCAGTGACCGGGTAGGAGGGTATAGCAATCAGCCCCAGCATTTT. Translating gives CASSDRVGGYSNQPQHF.

This clone was detected once. The rearrangement links TRBV5-4 to TRBJ2-5; 11 bases match TRBD2. The CDR3 runs 16 residues. V shed 0 bases, J shed 5 bases, and the junction held 6 bases outside the gene matches. In germline, CDR1 is SGHNT, CDR2 YYREEE (reference sequence). The CDR3 region has the DNA TGTGCCAGCAGCTTGGCTAGCGGGGGGTCCCGGGAGACCCAGTACTTC. Translating it yields CASSLASGGSRETQYF.

V usage is TRBV19 and J usage is TRBJ2-3; D remains unclear. This CDR3 has 12 residues. Between the trimmed V and J ends, which lost 4 bases and 6 bases, there was a span of 8 bases. Germline V gene sequence: CDR1 LNHDA, CDR2 SQIVND (reference sequence). The chain's CDR3 is CASSNRLDTQYF. The CDR3 DNA follows: TGTGCCAGTAGTAACCGACTTGATACGCAGTATTTT.

This chain joins TRBV28 and TRBJ2-7, with D possibly matching TRBD2 (5 bases). V dropped 1 base and J dropped 0 bases, with 13 bases sitting between them. The CDR3 length is 16 residues. Germline V lookup: CDR1 MDHEN, CDR2 SYDVKM. The CDR3: CASSLFGSGISYEQYF. CDR3 bases: TGTGCCAGCAGTTTATTCGGATCGGGGATCTCCTACGAGCAGTACTTC.

This sequence joins TRBV11-2 and TRBJ2-5; 10 positions agree with TRBD1. The last part of the DNA fits TRBJ2-7 better; the J call may be wrong. CDR3 length equals 18 residues. Germline V gene data show CDR1 as SGHAT and CDR2 as FQNNGV. The CDR3 DNA is TGTGCCAGCAGCCTACTCCCCCAGGCTGGGACAGGGGTCCACGAGCAGTACTTC. Its protein product is CASSLLPQAGTGVHEQYF.

As regards this clone: The germline gene is not matched at one end of the junction; a read error may be the cause. The chain has TRBV2 and TRBJ2-5, with 7 bases identical to TRBD1. The CDR3 runs to 12 residues. Germline CDR1 reads SNHLY; CDR2 reads FYNNEI. The CDR3: CAGRQGRETQYF. The CDR3 bases are TGTGCCGGCAGACAGGGTCGGGAGACCCAGTACTTC.

The chain carries TRBV5-1 and TRBJ1-3; 7 bases fit TRBD1. The CDR3 covers 16 residues. CDR1 SGHRS and CDR2 YFSETQ come from the germline V gene. The J segment lost 2 bases and the V segment lost 4 bases, leaving 9 bases of the junction unmatched. DNA for the CDR3: TGCGCCAGCAGCCAAGGGGGCGCCGGGACTGGAAACACCATATATTTT. Its translation: CASSQGGAGTGNTIYF.

This chain connects TRBV9 to TRBJ1-1; TRBD1 is a possible D gene (5 bases). V lost 2 bases to trimming and J lost 0 bases, with 17 bases between them. The CDR3 loop spans 17 amino acids. Per germline, CDR1 SGDLS and CDR2 YYNGEE. The CDR3 coding sequence is TGTGCCAGCAGCGTCGGAGGGACGACAGCTATGAACACTGAAGCTTTCTTT. Translated, it gives CASSVGGTTAMNTEAFF.

This chain uses TRBV7-2 with TRBJ1-4; TRBD1 agrees at 9 bases. This CDR3 has 16 residues. CDR1 SGHTA and CDR2 FQGNSA come from the germline V gene. Unmatched junction bases numbered 8, after V lost 2 bases and J lost 7 bases. For the CDR3, the DNA is TGTGCCAGCAGCTTAAAAGGACAGGGGTGGAGTGAAAAACTGTTTTTT. It encodes CASSLKGQGWSEKLFF.

V is TRBV5-6 and J is TRBJ2-3; D perhaps matches TRBD1 (5 bases). This CDR3 has 16 residues. Trimming took off 1 base at V and 4 bases at J, with 16 bases between the two ends. Germline assignment: CDR1 SGHDT and CDR2 YYEEEE. CDR3 in DNA: TGTGCCAGCAGCTTGTTCGCAGTGATGGGGCCAGATACGCAGTATTTT. Its translation is CASSLFAVMGPDTQYF. Drawing the rest from reference TRBV5-6 and TRBJ2-3, the complete variable domain is DAGVTQSPTHLIKTRGQQVTLRCSPKSGHDTVSWYQQALGQGPQFIFQYYEEEERQRGNFPDRFSGHQFPNYSSELNVNALLLGDSALYLCASSLFAVMGPDTQYFGPGTRLTVL.

The chain recombines TRBV7-8 with TRBJ2-5; 14 nucleotides match TRBD2. Germline V gives CDR1 SGHVS, CDR2 FQNEAQ. V was pared by 5 bases and J by 5 bases, with 7 bases of the junction left unmatched. The CDR3 loop spans 16 amino acids. DNA for the CDR3: TGTGCCAGCAGCCACAGGACTAGCGGGGGGCTGGAGACCCAGTACTTC. Protein sequence: CASSHRTSGGLETQYF.

The chain carries TRBV18 and TRBJ1-2; TRBD1 matches 7 bases. Trimming took 6 bases from V and 5 from J; bases not matched to a gene: 12. Germline CDR1 and CDR2: KGHSH and LQKENI. The CDR3 loop spans 15 amino acids. CDR3 residues: CASSEDRLPRYGYTF. The CDR3 bases are TGTGCCAGCTCCGAGGACAGGCTCCCACGGTATGGCTACACCTTC.

This clone was counted between two and nine times. The chain combines TRBV28 with TRBJ1-1; no clear D gene. Trimming pared 2 bases from V and 11 bases from J, leaving 12 bases between. Germline V gene sequence: CDR1 MDHEN, CDR2 SYDVKM. The CDR3 spans 12 residues. The CDR3 protein is CASSLDGEMAFF. The CDR3 DNA reads TGTGCCAGCAGTTTAGATGGGGAGATGGCTTTCTTT.

This chain uses TRBV30 with TRBJ1-1; 8 bases match TRBD1. The trim removed 1 base at V and 6 bases at J, leaving 7 bases unmatched. The CDR3 spans 14 residues. Germline V gene data show CDR1 as GTSNPN and CDR2 as SVGIG (reference sequence). The CDR3 sequence is CAWSGWAGGPEAFF. As DNA, the CDR3 is TGTGCCTGGAGTGGGTGGGCAGGGGGCCCTGAAGCTTTCTTT.

The chain recombines TRBV4-2 with TRBJ2-1; 11 bases map to TRBD2. Germline-derived CDR1 and CDR2 are LGHNA and YNFKEQ. The CDR3 extends over 19 amino acids. J was trimmed by 0 bases and V by 1 base; bases with no gene match: 8. The DNA for the CDR3 is TGTGCCAGCAGCCAAGCACTAGCGGGGGCTCTCGGCTCCTACAATGAGCAGTTCTTC. This sequence encodes CASSQALAGALGSYNEQFF.

The J gene is TRBJ2-1, the V gene TRBV29-1; 7 bases line up with TRBD1. Germline V gene lookup returns CDR1 SQVTM and CDR2 ANQGSEA. V trimming: 1 base; J trimming: 2 bases; junction bases outside the gene matches: 2. CDR3 length: 14 amino acids. The CDR3 nucleotides are TGCAGCGTTGAAGCCAGGGGGACCTACAATGAGCAGTTCTTC. It translates to CSVEARGTYNEQFF.

The chain links TRBV2 to TRBJ1-3, with D perhaps TRBD1 (6 bases). Germline V CDR1 and CDR2: SNHLY, FYNNEI. The V gene lost 9 bases and the J gene lost 4 bases, with 13 bases spanning the gap. The CDR3 is made up of 13 amino acids. In DNA form, the CDR3 reads TGTGCCAGTCGGCGGGGGCAAGGAAACACCATATATTTT. This encodes CASRRGQGNTIYF. The complete variable domain, with remaining parts taken from reference TRBV2 and TRBJ1-3, reads EPEVTQTPSHQVTQMGQEVILRCVPISNHLYFYWYRQILGQKVEFLVSFYNNEISEKSEIFDDQFSVERPDGSNFTLKIRSTKLEDSAMYFCASRRGQGNTIYFGEGSWLTVV.

J is TRBJ2-2 and V is TRBV4-3, with a tentative D call TRBD1 (5 bases). The CDR3 covers 18 residues. Germline assignment: CDR1 LGHNA and CDR2 YSLEER. The germline V and J ends were trimmed by 0 bases and 0 bases, with 14 bases remaining between them. CDR3 sequence reads: CASSQDRVGAANTGELFF. The CDR3 region has the DNA TGCGCCAGCAGCCAAGATCGGGTTGGGGCAGCGAACACCGGGGAGCTGTTTTTT.

The V and J genes are TRBV5-1 and TRBJ2-1; tentatively, D is TRBD1 (6 bases). The CDR3 consists of 16 residues. V was pared by 1 base and J by 0 bases, with 11 bases between. Looked up from germline, CDR1 is SGHRS and CDR2 is YFSETQ. CDR3 region: CASSLSTGSSYNEQFF. In DNA, the CDR3 is TGCGCCAGCAGCTTGAGTACAGGGAGCTCCTACAATGAGCAGTTCTTC.

There are a few counts of this clone. This rearrangement joins TRBV10-1 to TRBJ1-5, with a tentative D call TRBD1 (6 bases). Trimming pared 10 bases from V and 0 bases from J, leaving 16 bases between. The CDR3 has 15 residues. Per the germline V gene, CDR1 is WNHNN and CDR2 is SYGVQD (reference sequence). The CDR3 DNA reads as TGCGCCACCCCGACCCCAGGGGATAGCAATCAGCCCCAGCATTTT. Translated: CATPTPGDSNQPQHF.

The chain has TRBV30 and TRBJ2-1; TRBD2 aligns across 9 bases. The CDR3 extends over 17 amino acids. Germline CDR1 is GTSNPN and CDR2 is SVGIG (reference sequence). V was pared by 0 bases and J by 16 bases, with 22 bases of the junction left unmatched. The CDR3: CAWSVIGRGGLSVLPFF. The CDR3 DNA follows: TGTGCCTGGAGTGTGATCGGGCGGGGGGGCCTATCGGTTCTGCCATTCTTC.

The CDR3 is CASSIVPGQGASGYTF. CDR3 sequence (DNA): TGTGCCAGTAGTATAGTCCCGGGACAGGGGGCAAGTGGCTACACCTTC. The chain couples TRBV19 to TRBJ1-2; TRBD1 matches at 12 bases. V lost 1 base, J lost 7 bases, and 7 bases stayed unmatched. The CDR3 length is 16 residues. The germline V gene encodes CDR1 LNHDA and CDR2 SQIVND (reference sequence).

J is TRBJ2-7 and V is TRBV19, with 8 nucleotides matching TRBD2. Germline-derived CDR1 and CDR2 are LNHDA and SQIVND (reference sequence). Trimming at V came to 1 base and at J to 0 bases, leaving 8 bases not matched to a gene. This CDR3 has 17 amino acids. CDR3 in DNA: TGTGCCAGTAGTATAGGGCTAGCGGGCGTTCTCTCCTACGAGCAGTACTTC. Translation: CASSIGLAGVLSYEQYF.